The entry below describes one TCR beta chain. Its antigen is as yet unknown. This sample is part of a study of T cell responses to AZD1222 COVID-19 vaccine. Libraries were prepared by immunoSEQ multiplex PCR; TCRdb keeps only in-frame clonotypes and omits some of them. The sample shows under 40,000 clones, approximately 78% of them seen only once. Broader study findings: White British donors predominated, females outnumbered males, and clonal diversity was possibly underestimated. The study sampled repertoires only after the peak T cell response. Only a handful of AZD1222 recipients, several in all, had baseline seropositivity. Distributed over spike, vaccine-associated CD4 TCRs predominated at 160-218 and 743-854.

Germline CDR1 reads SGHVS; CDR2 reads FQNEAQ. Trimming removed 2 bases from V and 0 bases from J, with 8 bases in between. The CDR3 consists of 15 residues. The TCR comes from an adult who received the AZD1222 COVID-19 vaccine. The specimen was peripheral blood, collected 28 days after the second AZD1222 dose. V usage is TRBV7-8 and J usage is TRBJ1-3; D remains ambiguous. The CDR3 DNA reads TGTGCCAGCAGCTTATCCACCTACTCTGGAAACACCATATATTTT. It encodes CASSLSTYSGNTIYF.